This T cell receptor beta chain was observed in a study of PD-1 blockade in classical Hodgkin lymphoma. The germline V gene encodes CDR1 LGHNA and CDR2 YNFKEQ. This CDR3 is 15 amino acids long. V shed 0 bases and J shed 4 bases, with 10 bases lying between them. The assay was immunoSEQ multiplex PCR, and TCRdb's table has in-frame clones only and misses some. The table shows about 46,000 clones, with roughly 93% occurring only once. Time point denoted: newly diagnosed, previously untreated cHL patient sample. V and J are TRBV4-2 and TRBJ2-1; the D is unclear. This TCR was sampled from a human donor with classical Hodgkin lymphoma. The sequenced material came from peripheral blood mononuclear cells (PBMCs). CDR3 region: CASSQEPPAYNEQFF. DNA for the CDR3: TGTGCCAGCAGCCAAGAACCCCCCGCTTACAATGAGCAGTTCTTC.